This T cell receptor (beta chain) originates from a study of cytomegalovirus exposure and HLA in healthy donors. CDR3 size: 12 residues. V was trimmed by 4 bases and J by 5 bases, leaving 8 bases between them. Germline V CDR1 and CDR2: SGHAT, FQDESV (reference sequence). Study-wide points: Among TCR beta chains, those listed as cytomegalovirus-associated numbered more than 150. A later analysis linked a missense DCLRE1C variant to TCR beta V- and J-gene trimming. Sequencing likely caused a cluster of highly shared sequence variants. For most TCR beta V segments, an earlier analysis put the productive rate at about 90% or about 30% of the time.

The PCR employed 60 Vbeta primers together with 13 Jbeta primers. Some clones are missing from TCRdb's copy, which holds only in-frame ones; the method was immunoSEQ multiplex PCR. In the table there are roughly 140,000 clones, 68% of which are singletons. This clone was picked up a small number of times. Its antigen is undetermined. Sequencing used PBMCs. The sequence derives from a man between 60 and 75 years old in good health and CMV-seronegative. The rearrangement uses TRBV11-1 and TRBJ1-1; no definite D call. CDR3 region: CASSYVRTEAFF. In DNA, the CDR3 is TGTGCCAGCAGCTATGTGAGAACTGAAGCTTTCTTT. Full variable domain (outside the CDR3, taken from reference TRBV11-1 and TRBJ1-1): EAEVAQSPRYKITEKSQAVAFWCDPISGHATLYWYRQILGQGPELLVQFQDESVVDDSQLPKDRFSAERLKGVDSTLKIQPAELGDSAMYLCASSYVRTEAFFGQGTRLTVV.